Presented here are 10 T cell receptor beta chains from one specimen sequenced in a study of regulatory T cells in long-lasting Graves disease. Time point given: newly diagnosed GD, antithyroid drugs for less than 3 months. PBMC RNA was the source of the TCR library. TCR beta libraries were built with iRepertoire HTBI primers and Arm-PCR of CDR3 regions. TCRdb independently ran MiXCR on the multiplex PCR reads; one entry per CDR3 protein. The sample includes 680,000 or so distinct CDR3 sequences, 15% to 20% of them seen just once. In addition, the sample was reused for a study of T cells in Graves' hyperthyroidism and ophthalmopathy.

The sample in question was peripheral blood mononuclear cells (PBMCs), obtained at new diagnosis, from a patient treated with antithyroid drugs. The receptor source for this set is a woman aged 25 to 39 with Graves disease.

This clonotype was counted a few times. The gene calls are TRBV6-2 or TRBV6-3 and TRBJ2-3, with 7 bases lining up with TRBD1. The germline V gene has CDR1 MNHEY and CDR2 SVGEGT. Trimming took 6 bases from V and 9 from J; bases not matched to a gene: 9. This CDR3 is built from 13 residues. The CDR3 DNA reads TGTGCCAGCAGCCCCCCAGGGGGTTGGACGCAGTATTTT. Residues: CASSPPGGWTQYF.

V gene TRBV5-8 combines with J gene TRBJ2-3; 14 bases are shared with TRBD2. The CDR3 has 17 amino acids. V shed 4 bases, J shed 1 base, and the junction held 5 bases outside the gene matches. Per germline, CDR1 SGHTS and CDR2 YDEGEE. The CDR3 reads CASSGTGLAGGTDTQYF. The CDR3 nucleotides read TGTGCCAGCAGCGGAACGGGACTAGCGGGAGGCACAGATACGCAGTATTTT.

This clonotype has only a few counts. The chain couples TRBV5-1 to TRBJ2-7, with D tentatively TRBD2 (5 bases). CDR1 SGHRS and CDR2 YFSETQ come from the germline V gene. V was cut by 4 bases and J by 0 bases, with 11 bases left in between. CDR3 length: 14 residues. CDR3 region: CASSTRPGSYEQYF. CDR3 nucleotide sequence: TGCGCCAGCAGCACTAGACCCGGCTCCTACGAGCAGTACTTC.

Only a few counts were recorded for this clonotype. This chain joins TRBV25-1 and TRBJ1-5; D call uncertain. Trimming took off 2 bases at V and 4 bases at J, with 6 bases between the two ends. The CDR3 is 13 amino acids. The germline V gene encodes CDR1 MGHDK and CDR2 SYGVNS. DNA of the CDR3: TGTGCCAGCAGTGAAGCACTGAATCAGCCCCAGCATTTT. Protein product: CASSEALNQPQHF.

This clonotype was detected ten times or more. The rearrangement joins TRBV6-2 or TRBV6-3 to TRBJ2-5; D is uncertain. This CDR3 is built from 14 residues. V was shortened by 0 bases and J by 2 bases, with 7 bases between the two germline ends. Looked up from germline, CDR1 is MNHEY and CDR2 is SVGEGT. The CDR3 loop reads CASSYSHLQETQYF. The DNA for the CDR3 is TGTGCCAGCAGTTACTCGCATCTACAAGAGACCCAGTACTTC.

This clonotype was detected many times. The chain employs TRBV2 and TRBJ1-2; D gene ambiguous. Germline V lookup: CDR1 SNHLY, CDR2 FYNNEI. The V end lost 5 bases, the J end lost 6 bases, and 19 bases lay between the germline ends. There are 15 residues in the CDR3. This chain's CDR3 is CASSIDIIDPHGYTF. CDR3 bases: TGTGCCAGCAGTATTGACATCATTGACCCCCATGGCTACACCTTC.

Ten or more counts support this clonotype. The rearrangement joins TRBV28 to TRBJ2-7; TRBD1 matches at 8 bases. The CDR3 is 15 amino acids. Looked up from germline, CDR1 is MDHEN and CDR2 is SYDVKM. The trim removed 3 bases at V and 2 bases at J, leaving 6 bases unmatched. The CDR3 coding sequence is TGTGCCAGCAGTTTCTTGGGGACAGGTACCTACGAGCAGTACTTC. Amino acids: CASSFLGTGTYEQYF.

In this sample, this clonotype turned up many times. V and J are TRBV12-3 or TRBV12-4 and TRBJ1-3; a weak D match, TRBD1 (5 bases). Trimming left V 10 bases short and J 0 bases short, with 13 bases between. This CDR3 spans 14 amino acids. As DNA, the CDR3 is TGTGCCAACTCAGGGACCCGCTCTGGAAACACCATATATTTT. As protein: CANSGTRSGNTIYF.

This chain links TRBV3-1 with TRBJ2-1; 9 nucleotides match TRBD2. The germline CDR1 and CDR2 sequences are LGHDT and YNNKEL (reference sequence). The CDR3 covers 16 residues. V was clipped by 2 bases and J by 8 bases; unmatched bases: 10. In DNA form, the CDR3 reads TGTGCCAGCAGCCAACGGTGGCGGGAGGGCCAGGATGAGCAGTTCTTC. Translated: CASSQRWREGQDEQFF.

This clonotype has a count of ten or more. The chain couples TRBV27 to TRBJ1-5; 8 nucleotides agree with TRBD1. The V and J ends lost 5 bases and 2 bases, in that order; junction bases with no gene match: 2. CDR3 length equals 14 residues. Germline V gene sequence: CDR1 MNHEY, CDR2 SMNVEV (reference sequence). The CDR3 DNA is TGTGCCAGCAGTCAGACAGGGGGCAATCAGCCCCAGCATTTT. This sequence encodes CASSQTGGNQPQHF.